Given below is one TCR beta chain in context. Trimming stripped 3 bases from V and 0 bases from J, with 9 bases between. This CDR3 comprises 14 residues. The germline CDR1 and CDR2 sequences are SGHTA and FQGNSA. The data belong to a study of Ad26.COV2.S vaccination and SARS-CoV-2 variants. Only in-frame clones appear in the TCRdb table, and some are missing; sequencing was by immunoSEQ multiplex PCR. Here the sample spans around 270,000 clones, around 90% being singletons. Treatment defined: roughly 18 received Ad26.COV2.S at low or high dose, single or two shots; roughly 5 received placebo; per-sample allocation not given. Collection of samples fell on day 63 after the first vaccine or placebo injection.

The material sequenced was peripheral blood, taken in a trial of Ad26.COV2.S vaccine versus placebo. The receptor's source is a person aged 18-65 years who received the Ad26.COV2.S COVID-19 vaccine or a placebo. The rearrangement uses TRBV7-2 and TRBJ2-7; D gene uncertain. This CDR3 is CASSFYDSSYEQYF. For the CDR3, the DNA is TGTGCCAGCAGCTTTTATGATAGCTCCTACGAGCAGTACTTC.